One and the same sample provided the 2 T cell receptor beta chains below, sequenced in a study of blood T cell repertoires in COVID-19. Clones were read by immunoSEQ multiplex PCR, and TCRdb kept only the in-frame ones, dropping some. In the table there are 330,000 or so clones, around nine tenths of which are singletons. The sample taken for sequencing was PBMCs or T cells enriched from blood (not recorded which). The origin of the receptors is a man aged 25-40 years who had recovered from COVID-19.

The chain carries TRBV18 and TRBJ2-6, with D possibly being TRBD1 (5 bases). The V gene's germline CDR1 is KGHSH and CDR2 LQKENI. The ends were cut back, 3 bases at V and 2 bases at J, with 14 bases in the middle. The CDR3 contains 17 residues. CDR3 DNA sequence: TGTGCCAGCTCACCCTTAGACAGCAGGACTGGGGCCAACGTCCTGACTTTC. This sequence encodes CASSPLDSRTGANVLTF.

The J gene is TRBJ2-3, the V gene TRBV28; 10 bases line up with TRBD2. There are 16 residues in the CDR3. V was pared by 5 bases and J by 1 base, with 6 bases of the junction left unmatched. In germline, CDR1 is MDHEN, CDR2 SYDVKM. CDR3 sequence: CASSPAGGLGTDTQYF. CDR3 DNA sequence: TGTGCCAGCAGTCCAGCGGGGGGGTTGGGCACAGATACGCAGTATTTT.